What follows are 29 T cell receptor beta chains derived from one specimen sequenced in a study of cytomegalovirus exposure and HLA in healthy donors. Libraries were prepared by immunoSEQ multiplex PCR; TCRdb keeps only in-frame clonotypes and omits some of them. The sample has about 98,000 clones, about 90% seen once. Material for sequencing was PBMCs. The receptors were gathered from a man aged 18-30 years in good health and CMV-seropositive.

This clone has a single count. The chain is built from TRBV7-9 and TRBJ2-1; TRBD2 agrees at 10 bases. The CDR3 has 14 amino acids. V shed 2 bases, J shed 5 bases, and the junction held 0 bases outside the gene matches. CDR1 and CDR2 from the germline V gene are SEHNR and FQNEAQ (reference sequence). DNA for the CDR3: TGTGCCAGCAGCTTAACTAGCGGGAACAATGAGCAGTTCTTC. Encoded protein: CASSLTSGNNEQFF.

The V call is TRBV9, the J call TRBJ2-5; D gene ambiguous. Germline V gene data show CDR1 as SGDLS and CDR2 as YYNGEE. The V gene lost 4 bases and the J gene lost 5 bases, with 12 bases spanning the gap. There are 13 residues in the CDR3. CDR3 DNA sequence: TGTGCCAGCAGCCCGCAGATGATGGAGACCCAGTACTTC. Translated, it gives CASSPQMMETQYF.

The sample holds one count of this clone. The chain combines TRBV5-1 with TRBJ2-7; 8 bases agree with TRBD2. Germline assignment: CDR1 SGHRS and CDR2 YFSETQ. The CDR3 totals 14 residues. J was trimmed by 2 bases and V by 5 bases; bases with no gene match: 6. CDR3 coding DNA: TGCGCCAGCAGAGAACTAGCGGAGACCTACGAGCAGTACTTC. Residues: CASRELAETYEQYF. Combining the CDR3 with reference TRBV5-1 and TRBJ2-7 gives the whole variable domain KAGVTQTPRYLIKTRGQQVTLSCSPISGHRSVSWYQQTPGQGLQFLFEYFSETQRNKGNFPGRFSGRQFSNSRSEMNVSTLELGDSALYLCASRELAETYEQYFGPGTRLTVT.

V usage is TRBV15 and J usage is TRBJ2-7; D is perhaps TRBD1 (5 bases). Germline V CDR1 and CDR2: LNHNV, YYDKDF (reference sequence). CDR3 length equals 13 residues. The V end was cut by 5 bases, the J end by 2 bases, with 10 bases between. This chain's CDR3 is CATSYRTAYEQYF. The CDR3, as DNA: TGTGCCACCAGCTACAGGACCGCCTACGAGCAGTACTTC. Using reference TRBV15 and TRBJ2-7 for the parts outside the CDR3, the full variable domain is DAMVIQNPRYQVTQFGKPVTLSCSQTLNHNVMYWYQQKSSQAPKLLFHYYDKDFNNEADTPDNFQSRRPNTSFCFLDIRSPGLGDTAMYLCATSYRTAYEQYFGPGTRLTVT.

The chain combines TRBV6-5 with TRBJ2-7, with 7 nucleotides matching TRBD2. This CDR3 has 16 amino acids. The germline CDR1 and CDR2 sequences are MNHEY and SVGAGI. V dropped 0 bases and J dropped 2; count of bases not matched to a gene: 7. The CDR3 here is CASSYSGASGTYEQYF. CDR3 bases: TGTGCCAGCAGTTACTCCGGGGCTAGCGGTACCTACGAGCAGTACTTC.

The chain employs TRBV28 and TRBJ2-1; D possibly corresponds to TRBD1 (5 bases). The V gene's germline CDR1 is MDHEN and CDR2 SYDVKM. The CDR3 totals 17 residues. Trimming cost V 2 bases and J 7 bases, with 21 bases left between them. The CDR3 sequence: CASSLPPGPPQDNEQFF. Written as DNA, the CDR3 is TGTGCCAGCAGTTTACCTCCCGGGCCCCCACAGGATAATGAGCAGTTCTTC.

The chain uses TRBV9 and TRBJ2-5, with TRBD2 matching over 13 bases. Germline trimming cut 3 bases from V and 2 bases from J; bases unmatched to any gene: 1. The CDR3 is made up of 15 amino acids. CDR1 is SGDLS and CDR2 is YYNGEE in the germline V gene. The chain's CDR3 is CASSAGLAGQETQYF. The CDR3 nucleotides read TGTGCCAGCAGCGCGGGACTAGCGGGGCAAGAGACCCAGTACTTC.

A note on this clone: This sample includes further DNA sequences coding for the same CDR3. Here the CDR3 DNA reads TGTGCCAGCAGCCCAACTTACAATGAGCAGTTCTTC. Translated: CASSPTYNEQFF. The chain carries TRBV11-3 and TRBJ2-1; D not resolved. The germline CDR1 and CDR2 sequences are SGHNT and YENEEA. Trimming left V 5 bases short and J 4 bases short, with 6 bases between. This CDR3 has 12 amino acids. Full variable domain (missing parts from reference TRBV11-3 and TRBJ2-1): EAGVVQSPRYKIIEKKQPVAFWCNPISGHNTLYWYLQNLGQGPELLIRYENEEAVDDSQLPKDRFSAERLKGVDSTLKIQPAELGDSAVYLCASSPTYNEQFFGPGTRLTVL.

This clone was seen more than once but under ten times. The chain recombines TRBV10-2 with TRBJ2-3, with 7 nucleotides matching TRBD2. The junction had 8 bases not matched to a gene; V was cut back by 0 bases and J by 2 bases. Germline CDR1 WSHSY, CDR2 SAAADI. The CDR3 sequence is 17 residues long. The CDR3: CASSESEWEGLTDTQYF. DNA of the CDR3: TGCGCCAGCAGTGAGTCGGAGTGGGAGGGCCTCACAGATACGCAGTATTTT.

V usage is TRBV2 and J usage is TRBJ1-1; TRBD1 is a possible D gene (5 bases). This CDR3 contains 16 residues. The V end lost 5 bases, the J end lost 0 bases, and 16 bases lay between the germline ends. Per the germline V gene, CDR1 is SNHLY and CDR2 is FYNNEI. The CDR3 is CASSRQNLDMNTEAFF. As DNA, the CDR3 is TGTGCCAGCAGTCGACAGAATCTTGATATGAACACTGAAGCTTTCTTT.

The rearrangement joins TRBV6-4 to TRBJ2-1; 8 nucleotides agree with TRBD2. The J segment lost 5 bases and the V segment lost 5 bases, leaving 5 bases of the junction unmatched. Germline CDR1 is MRHNA and CDR2 is SNTAGT. This CDR3 has 14 residues. The CDR3 region has the DNA TGTGCCAGCAGTCTATCGGGAGGGGACAATGAGCAGTTCTTC. It is translated as CASSLSGGDNEQFF.

The chain carries TRBV25-1 and TRBJ2-1; 8 bases fit TRBD2. Germline trimming cut 4 bases from V and 4 bases from J; bases unmatched to any gene: 9. From germline, CDR1 is MGHDK and CDR2 SYGVNS. The CDR3 spans 16 residues. The CDR3 protein is CASSGYSGEKYNEQFF. CDR3 in DNA: TGTGCCAGCAGTGGTTATAGCGGGGAAAAGTACAATGAGCAGTTCTTC.

J is TRBJ2-1 and V is TRBV11-2; the match to TRBD2 covers 12 bases. The CDR3 covers 15 residues. Germline V gene sequence: CDR1 SGHAT, CDR2 FQNNGV. V lost 1 base and J lost 6; bases outside the gene matches: 1. The CDR3 reads CASSLVGLAGNEQFF. CDR3 DNA sequence: TGTGCCAGCAGCTTAGTGGGACTAGCGGGCAATGAGCAGTTCTTC. The full variable domain, with the rest looked up from reference TRBV11-2 and TRBJ2-1, is EAGVAQSPRYKIIEKRQSVAFWCNPISGHATLYWYQQILGQGPKLLIQFQNNGVVDDSQLPKDRFSAERLKGVDSTLKIQPAKLEDSAVYLCASSLVGLAGNEQFFGPGTRLTVL.

The chain carries TRBV5-1 and TRBJ2-7; 7 bases fit TRBD1. V lost 2 bases, J lost 3 bases, and 2 bases stayed unmatched. CDR1 and CDR2 (germline): SGHRS, YFSETQ. The CDR3 covers 13 residues. DNA of the CDR3: TGCGCCAGCAGCTTAGGACAGGACTACGAGCAGTACTTC. Translation: CASSLGQDYEQYF.

This sequence joins TRBV7-8 and TRBJ2-2; 7 positions match TRBD1. With V trimmed by 5 bases and J by 5 bases, 11 bases remained unmatched. CDR1 and CDR2 (germline): SGHVS, FQNEAQ. The CDR3 has 16 residues. DNA of the CDR3: TGTGCCAGCAGCCAAAACCGGGACAGTCGGACCGGGGAGCTGTTTTTT. This encodes CASSQNRDSRTGELFF. The variable domain in full, with the rest retrieved from reference TRBV7-8 and TRBJ2-2, is GAGVSQSPRYKVAKRGQDVALRCDPISGHVSLFWYQQALGQGPEFLTYFQNEAQLDKSGLPSDRFFAERPEGSVSTLKIQRTQQEDSAVYLCASSQNRDSRTGELFFGEGSRLTVL.

This clone was counted between two and nine times. The CDR3 reads CASSQDPGTVQAFF. The CDR3, as DNA: TGCGCCAGCAGCCAAGATCCCGGGACAGTACAAGCTTTCTTT. The chain carries TRBV4-3 and TRBJ1-1; 7 nucleotides agree with TRBD1. Germline V gene sequence: CDR1 LGHNA, CDR2 YSLEER. This CDR3 spans 14 amino acids. Trimming took 0 bases from V and 9 from J; bases not matched to a gene: 7.

J is TRBJ2-5 and V is TRBV7-3, with 8 nucleotides matching TRBD2. J lost 2 bases, V lost 2 bases, and 1 base had no gene match. CDR3 length: 14 residues. CDR1 and CDR2 from the germline V gene are SGHTA and FQGTGA. CDR3 DNA sequence: TGTGCCAGCAGCTTAGCGGGGGGTCAAGAGACCCAGTACTTC. Protein: CASSLAGGQETQYF.

This chain links TRBV27 with TRBJ2-7; 7 bases map to TRBD1. The ends lost 8 bases at V and 0 bases at J; junction bases unmatched: 7. The CDR3 contains 14 residues. Germline CDR1 MNHEY, CDR2 SMNVEV (reference sequence). DNA for the CDR3: TGTGCCAGCCGCTTGAGGGACAGCTCCTACGAGCAGTACTTC. It yields the protein CASRLRDSSYEQYF.

The rearrangement links TRBV11-2 to TRBJ2-5; 7 bases fit TRBD1. Germline V CDR1 and CDR2: SGHAT, FQNNGV. CDR3 size: 14 residues. After removal of 6 bases from V and 2 bases from J, the junction contained 6 bases not matched to a gene. Here the CDR3 reads CASSQDRRQETQYF. As DNA, the CDR3 is TGTGCCAGCAGTCAGGACAGGCGTCAAGAGACCCAGTACTTC.

This chain connects TRBV18 to TRBJ2-7; 12 positions agree with TRBD2. V gave up 5 bases and J gave up 5 bases; unmatched junction bases: 4. Germline V gene sequence: CDR1 KGHSH, CDR2 LQKENI. CDR3 size: 14 residues. Here the CDR3 reads CASSELAGGNEQYF. For the CDR3, the DNA is TGTGCCAGCTCAGAACTAGCGGGGGGCAACGAGCAGTACTTC. The full variable domain, rest sourced from reference TRBV18 and TRBJ2-7, is NAGVMQNPRHLVRRRGQEARLRCSPMKGHSHVYWYRQLPEEGLKFMVYLQKENIIDESGMPKERFSAEFPKEGPSILRIQQVVRGDSAAYFCASSELAGGNEQYFGPGTRLTVT.

The gene calls are TRBV7-2 and TRBJ2-7; no reliable D call. CDR3 length: 13 amino acids. Germline-derived CDR1 and CDR2 are SGHTA and FQGNSA. V was shortened by 5 bases and J by 1 base, with 9 bases between the two germline ends. The CDR3 DNA follows: TGTGCCAGCAGCCTTCCCGTTTCCTACGAGCAGTACTTC. Residues: CASSLPVSYEQYF.

With regard to this clone: Other DNA sequences in this sample translate to the same CDR3. The gene calls are TRBV9 and TRBJ2-2, with D unresolved. Trimming took 0 bases from V and 1 from J, leaving 4 bases between them. This CDR3 region has 14 residues. Germline V gene data show CDR1 as SGDLS and CDR2 as YYNGEE. The CDR3 coding sequence is TGTGCCAGCAGCGTAGGCGGGAACACCGGGGAGCTGTTTTTT. Encoded protein: CASSVGGNTGELFF.

V usage is TRBV7-2 and J usage is TRBJ2-1; 7 bases align to TRBD2. The CDR3 consists of 14 residues. Looked up from germline, CDR1 is SGHTA and CDR2 is FQGNSA. J was trimmed by 7 bases and V by 3 bases; bases with no gene match: 6. CDR3 nucleotide sequence: TGTGCCAGCAGCTTTACCGGGACTAATAATGAGCAGTTCTTC. The encoded protein is CASSFTGTNNEQFF. Filled out from reference TRBV7-2 and TRBJ2-1, the complete variable domain reads GAGVSQSPSNKVTEKGKDVELRCDPISGHTALYWYRQSLGQGLEFLIYFQGNSAPDKSGLPSDRFSAERTGGSVSTLTIQRTQQEDSAVYLCASSFTGTNNEQFFGPGTRLTVL.

The chain has TRBV5-1 and TRBJ1-1; 7 bases match TRBD1. CDR1 SGHRS and CDR2 YFSETQ come from the germline V gene. The CDR3 has 15 residues. Unmatched junction bases numbered 6, after V lost 0 bases and J lost 4 bases. CDR3 DNA: TGCGCCAGCAGCTTGGAGGGACAGACGGCCACTGAAGCTTTCTTT. Translated, it gives CASSLEGQTATEAFF.

A few counts support this clone. V usage is TRBV18 and J usage is TRBJ2-3; no firm D call. This CDR3 spans 17 amino acids. In germline, CDR1 is KGHSH, CDR2 LQKENI. Trimming removed 0 bases at V and 2 bases at J, with 15 bases between. In nucleotides, the CDR3 is TGTGCCAGCTCACCACCGCAACAGCAAAGCTACACAGATACGCAGTATTTT. Its translation: CASSPPQQQSYTDTQYF. Drawing the rest from reference TRBV18 and TRBJ2-3, the complete variable domain is NAGVMQNPRHLVRRRGQEARLRCSPMKGHSHVYWYRQLPEEGLKFMVYLQKENIIDESGMPKERFSAEFPKEGPSILRIQQVVRGDSAAYFCASSPPQQQSYTDTQYFGPGTRLTVL.

This chain links TRBV10-3 with TRBJ1-2; D may be TRBD1 (6 bases). This CDR3 spans 15 amino acids. V lost 3 bases and J lost 4, with 15 bases in between. CDR1 is ENHRY, CDR2 SYGVKD, per germline. The CDR3 DNA reads TGTGCCATCAGTGACCCTGCTGGGGGCCCCTATGGCTACACCTTC. This sequence encodes CAISDPAGGPYGYTF.

The chain recombines TRBV11-1 with TRBJ1-6; 8 positions agree with TRBD1. Germline assignment: CDR1 SGHAT and CDR2 FQDESV (reference sequence). The CDR3 is 17 amino acids. Trimming cost V 8 bases and J 7 bases; bases outside gene matches: 16. The CDR3 DNA sequence: TGTGCCAGCGCTCAAAGGTCCGGACAGGGCGTAAATTCACCCCTCCACTTT. Protein: CASAQRSGQGVNSPLHF.

The chain links TRBV2 to TRBJ1-1; no clear D gene. Germline values: CDR1 SNHLY, CDR2 FYNNEI. Trimming pared 7 bases from V and 5 bases from J, leaving 8 bases between. The CDR3 consists of 11 residues. CDR3 nucleotide sequence: TGTGCCAGCAAAGTCGGGACTGAAGCTTTCTTT. Translated: CASKVGTEAFF. Drawing the rest from reference TRBV2 and TRBJ1-1, the complete variable domain is EPEVTQTPSHQVTQMGQEVILRCVPISNHLYFYWYRQILGQKVEFLVSFYNNEISEKSEIFDDQFSVERPDGSNFTLKIRSTKLEDSAMYFCASKVGTEAFFGQGTRLTVV.

The V gene is TRBV9, the J gene TRBJ2-3; possibly TRBD2 for D (6 bases). The CDR3 sequence is 14 residues long. V was cut by 1 base and J by 2 bases, with 8 bases left in between. Germline lookup yields CDR1 SGDLS and CDR2 YYNGEE. Here the CDR3 DNA reads TGTGCCAGCAGCGTAAGGACTAACACAGATACGCAGTATTTT. Its translation is CASSVRTNTDTQYF.